The 6 T cell receptor beta chains below come from one sample, sequenced in a study of blood T cell repertoires in COVID-19. Sequencing used immunoSEQ multiplex PCR; TCRdb keeps in-frame clones, though not all of them. The sample holds approximately 97,000 clones, almost 80% seen once. The sequenced material came from peripheral blood. The receptors derive from a man aged 55 to 70 with active or convalescent COVID-19.

The chain has TRBV5-1 and TRBJ2-3, with 8 bases identical to TRBD1. Germline V gene sequence: CDR1 SGHRS, CDR2 YFSETQ. The CDR3 is 15 residues long. Trimming took 1 base from V and 5 from J; bases not matched to a gene: 6. CDR3 residues: CASSLIRGRRDTQYF. CDR3 DNA: TGCGCCAGCAGCTTGATCAGGGGGCGAAGAGATACGCAGTATTTT. Filled out from reference TRBV5-1 and TRBJ2-3, the complete variable domain reads KAGVTQTPRYLIKTRGQQVTLSCSPISGHRSVSWYQQTPGQGLQFLFEYFSETQRNKGNFPGRFSGRQFSNSRSEMNVSTLELGDSALYLCASSLIRGRRDTQYFGPGTRLTVL.

In its sample, this clone was seen once. The chain carries TRBV2 and TRBJ1-2, with D maybe TRBD1 (5 bases). The ends were cut back, 4 bases at V and 6 bases at J, with 18 bases in the middle. The CDR3 runs 15 residues. Germline CDR1 and CDR2: SNHLY and FYNNEI. Written as DNA, the CDR3 is TGTGCCAGCAGTGGCCCGGGGGGGGGTATTCATGGCTACACCTTC. It specifies CASSGPGGGIHGYTF.

The sample holds one count of this clone. CDR3 coding DNA: TGTGCCAGCAGTTCTAGAGCTGTTCAAGAGACCCAGTACTTC. It yields the protein CASSSRAVQETQYF. This chain joins TRBV27 and TRBJ2-5; D remains ambiguous. V lost 4 bases to trimming and J lost 2 bases, with 11 bases between them. The CDR3 extends over 14 amino acids. CDR1 is MNHEY, CDR2 SMNVEV, per germline (reference sequence).

V is TRBV6-1 and J is TRBJ2-7; no reliable D call. The CDR3 runs 15 residues. V gave up 2 bases and J gave up 0 bases, with 11 bases separating them. Germline V gene lookup returns CDR1 MNHNS and CDR2 SASEGT. The CDR3 loop reads CASSENHSHSYEQYV. DNA of the CDR3: TGTGCCAGCAGTGAAAACCACTCTCACTCCTACGAGCAGTACGTC.

In DNA form, the CDR3 reads TGCGCCAGCAGCGCGTGGCAGGCAGAAGAGACCCAGTACTTC. This translates into CASSAWQAEETQYF. This sequence joins TRBV5-1 and TRBJ2-5; the D is unclear. There are 14 residues in the CDR3. Germline V CDR1 and CDR2: SGHRS, YFSETQ. V lost 4 bases, J lost 3 bases, and 13 bases lay in between.

This rearrangement joins TRBV11-2 to TRBJ1-1; D is uncertain. V was cut by 5 bases and J by 6 bases, with 13 bases left in between. This CDR3 spans 13 amino acids. CDR1 SGHAT and CDR2 FQNNGV come from the germline V gene. The CDR3 here is CASSPRPGAEAFF. In DNA form, the CDR3 reads TGTGCCAGCAGCCCCCGTCCAGGTGCTGAAGCTTTCTTT.